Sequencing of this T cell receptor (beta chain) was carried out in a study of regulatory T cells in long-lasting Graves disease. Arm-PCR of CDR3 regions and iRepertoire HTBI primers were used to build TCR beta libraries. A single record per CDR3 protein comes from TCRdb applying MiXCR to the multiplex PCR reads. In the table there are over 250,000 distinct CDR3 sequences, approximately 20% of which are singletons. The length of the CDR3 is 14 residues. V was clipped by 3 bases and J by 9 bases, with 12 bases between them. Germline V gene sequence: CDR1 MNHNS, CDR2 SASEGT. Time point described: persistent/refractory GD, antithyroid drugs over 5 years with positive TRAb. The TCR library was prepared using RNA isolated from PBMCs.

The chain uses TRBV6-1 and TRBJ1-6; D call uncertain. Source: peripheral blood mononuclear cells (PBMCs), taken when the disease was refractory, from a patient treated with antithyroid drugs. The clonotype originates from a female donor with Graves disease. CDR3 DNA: TGTGCCAGCAGTGATGCGTCAGCGGGTTCACCCCTCCACTTT. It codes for CASSDASAGSPLHF.